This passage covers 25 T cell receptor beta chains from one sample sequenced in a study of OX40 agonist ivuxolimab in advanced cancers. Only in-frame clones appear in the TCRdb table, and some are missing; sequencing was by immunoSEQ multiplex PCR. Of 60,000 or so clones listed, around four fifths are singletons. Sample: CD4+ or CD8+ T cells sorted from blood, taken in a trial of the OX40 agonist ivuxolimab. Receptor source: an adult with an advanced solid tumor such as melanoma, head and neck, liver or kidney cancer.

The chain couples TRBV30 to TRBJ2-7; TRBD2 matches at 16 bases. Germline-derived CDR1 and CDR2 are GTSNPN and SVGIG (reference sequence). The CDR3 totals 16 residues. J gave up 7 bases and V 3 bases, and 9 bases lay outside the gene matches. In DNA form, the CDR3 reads TGTGCCTGGAGGGGACTAGCGGGAGGGGGTGTGGGAGAGCAGTACTTC. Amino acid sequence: CAWRGLAGGGVGEQYF.

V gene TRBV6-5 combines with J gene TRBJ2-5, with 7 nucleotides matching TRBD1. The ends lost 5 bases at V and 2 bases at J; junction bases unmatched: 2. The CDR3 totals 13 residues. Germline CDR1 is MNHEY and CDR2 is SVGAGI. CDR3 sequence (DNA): TGTGCCAGCAGTGGGGACAGTCAAGAGACCCAGTACTTC. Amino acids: CASSGDSQETQYF.

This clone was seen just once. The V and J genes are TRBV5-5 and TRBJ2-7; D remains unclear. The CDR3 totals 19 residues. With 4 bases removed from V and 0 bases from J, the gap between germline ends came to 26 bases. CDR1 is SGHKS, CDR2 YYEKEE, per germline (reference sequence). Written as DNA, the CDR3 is TGTGCCAGCAGCACGAAGAACCCTTATAGACCTCCCGGCTCCTACGAGCAGTACTTC. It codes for CASSTKNPYRPPGSYEQYF. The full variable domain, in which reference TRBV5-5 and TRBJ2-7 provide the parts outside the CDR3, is DAGVTQSPTHLIKTRGQQVTLRCSPISGHKSVSWYQQVLGQGPQFIFQYYEKEERGRGNFPDRFSARQFPNYSSELNVNALLLGDSALYLCASSTKNPYRPPGSYEQYFGPGTRLTVT.

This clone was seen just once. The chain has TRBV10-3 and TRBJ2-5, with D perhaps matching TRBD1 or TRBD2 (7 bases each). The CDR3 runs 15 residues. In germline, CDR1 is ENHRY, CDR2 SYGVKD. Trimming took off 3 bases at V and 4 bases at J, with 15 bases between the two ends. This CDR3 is CAISDQGGYAETQYF. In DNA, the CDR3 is TGTGCCATCAGTGATCAGGGGGGGTACGCAGAGACCCAGTACTTC.

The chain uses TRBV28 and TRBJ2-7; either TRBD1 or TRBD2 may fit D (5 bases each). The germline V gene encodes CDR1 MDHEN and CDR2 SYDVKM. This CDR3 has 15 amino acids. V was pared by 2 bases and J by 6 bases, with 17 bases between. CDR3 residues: CASSLGVEWGSEQYF. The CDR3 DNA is TGTGCCAGCAGTTTAGGGGTAGAGTGGGGGAGCGAGCAGTACTTC.

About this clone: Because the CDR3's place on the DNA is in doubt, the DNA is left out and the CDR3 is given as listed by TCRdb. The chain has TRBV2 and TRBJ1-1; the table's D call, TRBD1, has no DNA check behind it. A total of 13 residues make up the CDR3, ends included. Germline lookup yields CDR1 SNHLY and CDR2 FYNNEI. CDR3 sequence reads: CASILDSNTEAFF.

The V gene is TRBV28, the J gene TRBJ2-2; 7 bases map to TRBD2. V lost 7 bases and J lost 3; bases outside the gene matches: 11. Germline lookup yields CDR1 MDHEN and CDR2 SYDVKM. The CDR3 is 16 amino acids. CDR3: CASNPTRGFDTGELFF. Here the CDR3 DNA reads TGTGCCAGCAACCCAACGCGGGGGTTTGACACCGGGGAGCTGTTTTTT.

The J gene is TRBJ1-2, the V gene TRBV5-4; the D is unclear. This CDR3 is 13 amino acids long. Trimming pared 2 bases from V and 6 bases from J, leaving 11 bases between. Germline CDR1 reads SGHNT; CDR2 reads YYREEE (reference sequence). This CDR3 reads CASSFAVVDGYTF. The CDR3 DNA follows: TGTGCCAGCAGCTTCGCGGTGGTTGATGGCTACACCTTC.

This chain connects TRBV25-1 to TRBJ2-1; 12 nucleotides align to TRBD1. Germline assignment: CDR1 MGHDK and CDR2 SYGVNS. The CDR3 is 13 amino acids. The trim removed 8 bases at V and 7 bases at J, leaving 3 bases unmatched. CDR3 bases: TGTGCCAGCGAGGGACAGGGGGCTAATGAGCAGTTCTTC. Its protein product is CASEGQGANEQFF.

The CDR3: CAWSVIKFRTALHF. The CDR3 bases are TGTGCCTGGAGTGTAATAAAGTTCCGGACAGCCCTCCACTTT. J is TRBJ1-6 and V is TRBV30, with D tentatively TRBD1 (6 bases). The V and J ends lost 0 bases and 14 bases respectively, with 17 bases between them. The CDR3 covers 14 residues. CDR1 GTSNPN and CDR2 SVGIG come from the germline V gene (reference sequence).

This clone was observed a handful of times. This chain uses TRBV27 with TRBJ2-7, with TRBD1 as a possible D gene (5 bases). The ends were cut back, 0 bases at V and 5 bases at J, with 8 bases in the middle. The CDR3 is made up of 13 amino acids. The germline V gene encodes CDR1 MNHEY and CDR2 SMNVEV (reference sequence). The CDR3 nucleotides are TGTGCCAGCAGTTTATCGTCGACAGACGAGCAGTACTTC. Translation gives CASSLSSTDEQYF.

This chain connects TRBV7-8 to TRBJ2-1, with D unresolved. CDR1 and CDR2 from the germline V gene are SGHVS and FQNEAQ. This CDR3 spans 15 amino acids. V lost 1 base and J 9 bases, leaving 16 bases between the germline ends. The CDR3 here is CASSLEAPMIGEQFF. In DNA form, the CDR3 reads TGTGCCAGCAGCTTAGAAGCTCCTATGATAGGTGAGCAGTTCTTC.

The CDR3 loop is CASSQEVDSYNSPLHF. In nucleotides, the CDR3 is TGCGCCAGCAGCCAAGAGGTAGACTCCTATAATTCACCCCTCCACTTT. This chain connects TRBV4-1 to TRBJ1-6; no definite D call. Per germline, CDR1 MGHRA and CDR2 YSYEKL. The ends were cut back, 0 bases at V and 0 bases at J, with 6 bases in the middle. The CDR3 runs to 16 residues.

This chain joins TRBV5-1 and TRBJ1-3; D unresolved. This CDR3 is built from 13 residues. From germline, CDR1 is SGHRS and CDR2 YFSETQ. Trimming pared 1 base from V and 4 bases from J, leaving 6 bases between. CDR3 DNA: TGCGCCAGCAGCTTGCTTACGGGAAACACCATATATTTT. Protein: CASSLLTGNTIYF.

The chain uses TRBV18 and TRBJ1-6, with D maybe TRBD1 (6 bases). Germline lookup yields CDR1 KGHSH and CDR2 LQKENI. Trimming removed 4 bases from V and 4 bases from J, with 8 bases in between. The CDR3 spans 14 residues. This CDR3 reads CASSQDSYNSPLHF. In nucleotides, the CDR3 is TGTGCCAGCTCACAGGACAGTTATAATTCACCCCTCCACTTT. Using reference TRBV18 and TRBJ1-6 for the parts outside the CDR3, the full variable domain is NAGVMQNPRHLVRRRGQEARLRCSPMKGHSHVYWYRQLPEEGLKFMVYLQKENIIDESGMPKERFSAEFPKEGPSILRIQQVVRGDSAAYFCASSQDSYNSPLHFGNGTRLTVT.

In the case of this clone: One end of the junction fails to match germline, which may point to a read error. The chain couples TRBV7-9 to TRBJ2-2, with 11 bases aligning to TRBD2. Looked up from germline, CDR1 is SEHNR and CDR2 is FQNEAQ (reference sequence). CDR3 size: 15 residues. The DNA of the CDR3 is TGTGCCAGCAACTTAGCGGGAGGGGACACCGGGGAGCTGTTTTTT. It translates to CASNLAGGDTGELFF. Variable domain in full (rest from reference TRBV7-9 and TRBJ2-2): DTGVSQNPRHKITKRGQNVTFRCDPISEHNRLYWYRQTLGQGPEFLTYFQNEAQLEKSRLLSDRFSAERPKGSFSTLEIQRTEQGDSAMYLCASNLAGGDTGELFFGEGSRLTVL.

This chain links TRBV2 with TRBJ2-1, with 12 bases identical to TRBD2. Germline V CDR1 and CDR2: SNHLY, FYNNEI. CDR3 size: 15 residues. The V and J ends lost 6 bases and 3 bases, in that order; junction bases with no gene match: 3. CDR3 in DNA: TGTGCCAGCAGGCTAGCGGGAGGGGTCTACAATGAGCAGTTCTTC. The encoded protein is CASRLAGGVYNEQFF. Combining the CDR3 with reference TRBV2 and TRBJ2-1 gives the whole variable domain EPEVTQTPSHQVTQMGQEVILRCVPISNHLYFYWYRQILGQKVEFLVSFYNNEISEKSEIFDDQFSVERPDGSNFTLKIRSTKLEDSAMYFCASRLAGGVYNEQFFGPGTRLTVL.

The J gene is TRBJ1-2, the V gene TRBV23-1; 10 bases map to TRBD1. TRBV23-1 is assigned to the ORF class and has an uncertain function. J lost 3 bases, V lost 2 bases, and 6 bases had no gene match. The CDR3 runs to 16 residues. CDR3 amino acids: CASSQNGQGGDYGYTF. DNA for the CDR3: TGCGCCAGCAGTCAAAATGGACAGGGGGGGGACTATGGCTACACCTTC.

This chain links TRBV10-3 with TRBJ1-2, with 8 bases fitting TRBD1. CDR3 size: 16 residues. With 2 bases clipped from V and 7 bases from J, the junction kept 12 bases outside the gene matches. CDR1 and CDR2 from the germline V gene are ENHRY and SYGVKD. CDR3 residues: CAISEPPGGLPLGYTF. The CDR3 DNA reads TGTGCCATCAGTGAGCCCCCAGGGGGCCTGCCTCTTGGCTACACCTTC.

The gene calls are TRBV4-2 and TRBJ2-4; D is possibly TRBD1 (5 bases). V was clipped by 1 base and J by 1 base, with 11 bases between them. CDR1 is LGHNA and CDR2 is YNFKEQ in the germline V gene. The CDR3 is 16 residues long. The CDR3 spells CASSQVSQAAKNIQYF. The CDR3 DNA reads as TGTGCCAGCAGCCAAGTTTCACAGGCCGCCAAAAACATTCAGTACTTC.

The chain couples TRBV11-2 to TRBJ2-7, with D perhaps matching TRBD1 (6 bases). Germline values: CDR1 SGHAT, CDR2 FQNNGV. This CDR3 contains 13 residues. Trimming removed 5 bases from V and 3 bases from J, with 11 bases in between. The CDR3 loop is CASSPGQFYEQYF. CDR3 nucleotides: TGTGCCAGCAGCCCGGGACAATTCTACGAGCAGTACTTC.

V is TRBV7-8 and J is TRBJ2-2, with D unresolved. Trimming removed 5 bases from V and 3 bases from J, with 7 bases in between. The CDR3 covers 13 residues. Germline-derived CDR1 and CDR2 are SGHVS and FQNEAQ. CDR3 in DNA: TGTGCCAGCAGCCTTGAGGACACCGGGGAGCTGTTTTTT. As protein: CASSLEDTGELFF.

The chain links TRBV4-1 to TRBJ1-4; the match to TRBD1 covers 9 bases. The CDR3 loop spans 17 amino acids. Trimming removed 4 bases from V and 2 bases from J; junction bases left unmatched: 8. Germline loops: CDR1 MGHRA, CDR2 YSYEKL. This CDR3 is CASSRLQGARTNEKLFF. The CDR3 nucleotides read TGCGCCAGCAGCCGATTACAGGGGGCGCGGACTAATGAAAAACTGTTTTTT.

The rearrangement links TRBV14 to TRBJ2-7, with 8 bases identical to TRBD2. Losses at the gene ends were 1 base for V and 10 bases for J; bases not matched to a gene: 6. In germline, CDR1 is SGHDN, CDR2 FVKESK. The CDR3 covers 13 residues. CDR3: CASSQAPSGRQYF. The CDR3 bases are TGTGCCAGCAGCCAAGCTCCCAGCGGGAGACAGTACTTC.

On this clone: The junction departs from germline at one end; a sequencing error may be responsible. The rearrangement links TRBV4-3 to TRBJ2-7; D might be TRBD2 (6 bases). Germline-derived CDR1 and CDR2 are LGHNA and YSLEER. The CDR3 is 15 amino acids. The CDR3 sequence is CASSPNMGDSHEQYF. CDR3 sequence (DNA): TGCGCCAGCAGCCCCAACATGGGGGACTCCCACGAGCAGTACTTC.